The present TCR beta chain was sequenced within a study of T cells in Graves' hyperthyroidism and ophthalmopathy. Study-wide results and limits: Blood also carried most thyroid clonotypes expanded above 0.001. Ophthalmopathy got predicted by the model a median 6.5 months before its onset.

Concerning this clonotype itself: What it binds is not known.

Amplification of TCR beta CDR3 regions was performed using RNA transcripts as template. Carried out on the TCR CDR3, a first-round RT-PCR used the HTBI primer set. TCRdb re-called the multiplex PCR reads through MiXCR, storing one row per CDR3 protein. The data show about 500,000 distinct CDR3 sequences, roughly a sixth seen once. Among ophthalmopathy patients, the Clinical Activity Score reached at least 3, the NOSPECS grade reached at least 4, and duration remained under 3 months. From 10 ml of fresh peripheral blood, PBMCs were isolated. V was shortened by 5 bases and J by 6 bases, with 11 bases between the two germline ends. There are 13 residues in the CDR3. The germline V gene has CDR1 SEHNR and CDR2 FQNEAQ (reference sequence).

The receptor was derived from a woman between 18 and 29 years old with Graves' ophthalmopathy. Sequencing input: blood. The chain links TRBV7-9 to TRBJ2-1; D possibly uses TRBD1 or TRBD2 (5 bases each). CDR3 nucleotides: TGTGCCAGCAGCCCGGGACCCGCCAATGAGCAGTTCTTC. It codes for CASSPGPANEQFF.